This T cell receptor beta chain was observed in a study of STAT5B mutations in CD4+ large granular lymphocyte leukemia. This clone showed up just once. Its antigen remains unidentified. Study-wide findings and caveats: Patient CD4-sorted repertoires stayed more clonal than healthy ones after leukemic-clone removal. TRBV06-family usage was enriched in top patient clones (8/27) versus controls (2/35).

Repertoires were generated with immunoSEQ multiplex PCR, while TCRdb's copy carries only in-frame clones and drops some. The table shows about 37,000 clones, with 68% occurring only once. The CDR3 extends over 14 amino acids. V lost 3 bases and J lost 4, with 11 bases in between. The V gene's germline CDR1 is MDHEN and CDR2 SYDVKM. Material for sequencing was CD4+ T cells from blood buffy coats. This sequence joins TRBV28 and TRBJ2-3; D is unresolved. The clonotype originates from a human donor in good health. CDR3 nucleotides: TGTGCCAGCAGTTTCCCTGAATACGCAGATACGCAGTATTTT. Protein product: CASSFPEYADTQYF.